This TCR beta chain is from a study of cytomegalovirus exposure and HLA in healthy donors. Study in general: Among the 370 or so donors who were genotyped, about 84% fell in the genetic ancestry cluster that is associated with self-reported Caucasian donors. Notes on the study in general: Excluded were some V segments that proved indistinguishable, including TRBV6-2 and TRBV6-3. Highly shared sequence variants in one cluster were likely a sequencing artifact. TCR beta chains numbering more than 150 were designated cytomegalovirus-associated.

Concerning this clone itself: Its antigen is still unknown.

13 Jbeta primers and 60 Vbeta primers were used for the PCR. Assay used: immunoSEQ multiplex PCR; TCRdb lists only in-frame clones, some missing. The sample lists around 64,000 clones, about 85% occurring once. Germline assignment: CDR1 MNHEY and CDR2 SMNVEV (reference sequence). V was cut by 2 bases and J by 0 bases, with 10 bases left in between. The CDR3 has 16 amino acids. This chain links TRBV27 with TRBJ2-2; a weak D match, TRBD1 (6 bases). The receptor's source is a female donor in good health and CMV-seronegative. The sequenced sample consisted of PBMCs. The CDR3 here is CASSLGAGANTGELFF. The DNA for the CDR3 is TGTGCCAGCAGTTTAGGGGCAGGGGCGAACACCGGGGAGCTGTTTTTT.